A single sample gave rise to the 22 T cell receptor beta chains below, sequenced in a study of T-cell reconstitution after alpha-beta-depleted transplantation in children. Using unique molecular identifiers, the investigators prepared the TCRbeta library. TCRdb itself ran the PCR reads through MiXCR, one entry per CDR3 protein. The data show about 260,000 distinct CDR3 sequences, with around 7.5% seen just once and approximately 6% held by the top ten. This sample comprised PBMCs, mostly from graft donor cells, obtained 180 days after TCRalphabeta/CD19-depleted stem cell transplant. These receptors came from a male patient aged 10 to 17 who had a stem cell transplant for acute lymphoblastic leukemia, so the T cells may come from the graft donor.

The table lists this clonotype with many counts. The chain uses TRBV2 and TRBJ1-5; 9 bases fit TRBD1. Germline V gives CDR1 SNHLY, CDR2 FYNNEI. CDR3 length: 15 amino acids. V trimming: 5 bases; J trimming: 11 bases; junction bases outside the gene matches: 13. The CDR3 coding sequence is TGTGCCAGCAGTCCATTTACAGGGGGCCCCGAGGCCCAGCATTTT. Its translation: CASSPFTGGPEAQHF.

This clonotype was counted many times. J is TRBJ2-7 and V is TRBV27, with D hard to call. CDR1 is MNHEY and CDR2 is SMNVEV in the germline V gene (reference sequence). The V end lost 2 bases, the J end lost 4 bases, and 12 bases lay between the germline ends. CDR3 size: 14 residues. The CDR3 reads CASSLKYRVYEQYF. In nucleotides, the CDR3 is TGTGCCAGCAGTTTAAAGTACAGAGTTTACGAGCAGTACTTC.

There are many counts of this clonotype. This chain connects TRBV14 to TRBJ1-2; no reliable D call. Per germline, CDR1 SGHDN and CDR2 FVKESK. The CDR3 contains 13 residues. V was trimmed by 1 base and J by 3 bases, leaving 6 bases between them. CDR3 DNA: TGTGCCAGCAGCCAAGGGACCCACTATGGCTACACCTTC. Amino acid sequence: CASSQGTHYGYTF.

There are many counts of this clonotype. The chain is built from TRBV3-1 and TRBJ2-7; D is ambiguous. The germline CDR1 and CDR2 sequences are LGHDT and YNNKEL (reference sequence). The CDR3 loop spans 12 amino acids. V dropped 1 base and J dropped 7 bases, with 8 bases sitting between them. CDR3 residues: CASSQARDEQYF. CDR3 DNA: TGTGCCAGCAGCCAAGCCAGAGATGAGCAGTACTTC.

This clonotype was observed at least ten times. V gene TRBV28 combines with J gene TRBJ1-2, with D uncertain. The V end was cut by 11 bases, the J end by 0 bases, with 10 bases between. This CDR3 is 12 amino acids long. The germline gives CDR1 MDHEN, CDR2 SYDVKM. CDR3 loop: CAARGANYGYTF. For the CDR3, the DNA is TGTGCCGCCCGGGGAGCTAACTATGGCTACACCTTC.

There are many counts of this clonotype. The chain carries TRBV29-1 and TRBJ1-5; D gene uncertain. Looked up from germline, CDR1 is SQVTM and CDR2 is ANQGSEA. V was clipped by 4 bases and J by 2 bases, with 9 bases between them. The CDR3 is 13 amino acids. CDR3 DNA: TGCAGCGTTGGGTCGGGCCGCAATCAGCCCCAGCATTTT. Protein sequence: CSVGSGRNQPQHF.

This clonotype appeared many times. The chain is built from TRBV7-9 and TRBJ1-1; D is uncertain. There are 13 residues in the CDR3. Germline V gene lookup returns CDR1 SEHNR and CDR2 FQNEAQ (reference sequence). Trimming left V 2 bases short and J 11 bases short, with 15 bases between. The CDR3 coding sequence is TGTGCCAGCAGCTTAAGGCAGCAAGGAGGGGCTTTCTTT. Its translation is CASSLRQQGGAFF.

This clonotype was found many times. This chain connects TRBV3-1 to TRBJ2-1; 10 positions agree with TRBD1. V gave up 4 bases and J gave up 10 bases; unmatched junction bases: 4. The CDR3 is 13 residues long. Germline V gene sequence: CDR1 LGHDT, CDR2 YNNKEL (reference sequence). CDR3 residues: CASSRGQGGEQFF. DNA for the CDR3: TGTGCCAGCAGCCGCGGACAGGGGGGCGAGCAGTTCTTC.

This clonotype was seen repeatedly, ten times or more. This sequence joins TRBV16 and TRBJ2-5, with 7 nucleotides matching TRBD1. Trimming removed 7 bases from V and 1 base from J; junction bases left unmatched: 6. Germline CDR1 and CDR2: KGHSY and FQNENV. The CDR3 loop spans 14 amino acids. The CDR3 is CASKDRDSQETQYF. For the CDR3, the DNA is TGTGCCAGCAAAGACCGGGACAGCCAAGAGACCCAGTACTTC. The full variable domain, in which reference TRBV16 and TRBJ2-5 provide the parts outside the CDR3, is GEEVAQTPKHLVRGEGQKAKLYCAPIKGHSYVFWYQQVLKNEFKFLISFQNENVFDETGMPKERFSAKCLPNSPCSLEIQATKLEDSAVYFCASKDRDSQETQYFGPGTRLLVL.

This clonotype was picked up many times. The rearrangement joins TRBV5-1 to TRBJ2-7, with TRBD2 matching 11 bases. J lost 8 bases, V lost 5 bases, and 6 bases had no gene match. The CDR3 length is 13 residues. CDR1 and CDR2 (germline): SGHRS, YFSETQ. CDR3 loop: CASRLAGEVKQYF. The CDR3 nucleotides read TGCGCCAGCAGACTAGCGGGAGAGGTAAAGCAGTACTTC. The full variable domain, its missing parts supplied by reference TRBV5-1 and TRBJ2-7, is KAGVTQTPRYLIKTRGQQVTLSCSPISGHRSVSWYQQTPGQGLQFLFEYFSETQRNKGNFPGRFSGRQFSNSRSEMNVSTLELGDSALYLCASRLAGEVKQYFGPGTRLTVT.

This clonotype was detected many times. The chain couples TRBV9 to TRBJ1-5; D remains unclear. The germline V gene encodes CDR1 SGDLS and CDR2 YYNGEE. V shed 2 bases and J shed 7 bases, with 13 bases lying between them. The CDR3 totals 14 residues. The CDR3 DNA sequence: TGTGCCAGCAGCGTCTCAGGTGTGGGACAGCCCCAGCATTTT. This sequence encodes CASSVSGVGQPQHF.

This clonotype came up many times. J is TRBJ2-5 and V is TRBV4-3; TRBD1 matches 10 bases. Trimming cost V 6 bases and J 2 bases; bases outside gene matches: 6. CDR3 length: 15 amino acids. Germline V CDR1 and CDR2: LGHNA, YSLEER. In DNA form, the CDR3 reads TGCGCCAGCAGTCGCGACAGGGGGCGGCAAGAGACCCAGTACTTC. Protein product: CASSRDRGRQETQYF.

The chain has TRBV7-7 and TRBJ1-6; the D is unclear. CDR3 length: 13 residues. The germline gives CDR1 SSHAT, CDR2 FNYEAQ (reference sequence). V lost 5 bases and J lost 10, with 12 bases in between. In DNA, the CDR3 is TGTGCCAGCAGCACCTCAATCGGATCACCCCTCCACTTT. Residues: CASSTSIGSPLHF.

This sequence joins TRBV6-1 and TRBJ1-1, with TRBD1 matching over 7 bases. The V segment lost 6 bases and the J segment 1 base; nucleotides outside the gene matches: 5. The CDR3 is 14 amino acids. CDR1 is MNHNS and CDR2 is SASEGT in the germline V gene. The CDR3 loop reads CASSRDSKNTEAFF. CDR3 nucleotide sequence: TGTGCCAGCAGCCGGGACAGCAAGAACACTGAAGCTTTCTTT.

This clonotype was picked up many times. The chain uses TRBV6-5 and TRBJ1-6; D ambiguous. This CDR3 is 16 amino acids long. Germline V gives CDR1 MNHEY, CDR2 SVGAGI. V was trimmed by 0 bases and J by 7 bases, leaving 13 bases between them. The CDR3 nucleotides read TGTGCCAGCAGTTACTCGATGGCCAGAGGGAATTCACCCCTCCACTTT. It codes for CASSYSMARGNSPLHF.

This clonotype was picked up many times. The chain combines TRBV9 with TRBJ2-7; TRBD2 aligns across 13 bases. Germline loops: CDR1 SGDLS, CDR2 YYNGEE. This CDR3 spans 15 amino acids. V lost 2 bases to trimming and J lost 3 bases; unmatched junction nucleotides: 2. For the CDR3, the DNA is TGTGCCAGCAGCGTGGGGACTAGCGGGGTCTACGAGCAGTACTTC. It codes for CASSVGTSGVYEQYF.

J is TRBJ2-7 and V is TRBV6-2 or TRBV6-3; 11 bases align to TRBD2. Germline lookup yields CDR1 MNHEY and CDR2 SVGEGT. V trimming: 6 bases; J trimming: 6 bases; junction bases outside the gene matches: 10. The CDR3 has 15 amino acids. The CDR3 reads CASRTLAGGHREQYF. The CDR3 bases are TGTGCCAGCAGAACCCTAGCGGGGGGCCATCGCGAGCAGTACTTC.

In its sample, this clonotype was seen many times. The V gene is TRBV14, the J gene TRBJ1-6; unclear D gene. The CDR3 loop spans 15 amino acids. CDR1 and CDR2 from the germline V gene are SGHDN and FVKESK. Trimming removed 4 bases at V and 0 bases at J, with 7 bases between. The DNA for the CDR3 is TGTGCCAGCAGCCCGCTGAGCTCCTATAATTCACCCCTCCACTTT. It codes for CASSPLSSYNSPLHF.

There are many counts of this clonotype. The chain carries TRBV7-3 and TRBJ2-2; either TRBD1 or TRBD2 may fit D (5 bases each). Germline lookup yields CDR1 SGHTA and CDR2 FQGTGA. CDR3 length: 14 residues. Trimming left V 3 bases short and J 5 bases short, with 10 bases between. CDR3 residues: CASSFGAGTGELFF. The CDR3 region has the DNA TGTGCCAGCAGCTTCGGGGCAGGGACCGGGGAGCTGTTTTTT.

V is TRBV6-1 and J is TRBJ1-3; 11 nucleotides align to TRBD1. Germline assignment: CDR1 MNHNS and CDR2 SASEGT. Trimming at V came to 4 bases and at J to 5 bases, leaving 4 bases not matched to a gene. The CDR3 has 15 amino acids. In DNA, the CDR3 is TGTGCCAGCAGTGGCGGGACAGGGGGTAGAAACACCATATATTTT. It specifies CASSGGTGGRNTIYF.

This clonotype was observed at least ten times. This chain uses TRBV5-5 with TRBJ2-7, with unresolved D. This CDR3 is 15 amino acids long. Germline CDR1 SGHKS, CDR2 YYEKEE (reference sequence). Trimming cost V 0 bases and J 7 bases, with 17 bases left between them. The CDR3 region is CASSLASRASGEQYF. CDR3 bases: TGTGCCAGCAGCTTGGCAAGCCGGGCGTCCGGGGAGCAGTACTTC.

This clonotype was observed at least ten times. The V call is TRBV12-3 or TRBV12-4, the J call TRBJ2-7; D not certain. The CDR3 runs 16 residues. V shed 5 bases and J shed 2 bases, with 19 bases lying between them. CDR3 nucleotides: TGTGCCAGCAGTAGCCCCGGTACAGCCGTTCCCTACGAGCAGTACTTC. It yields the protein CASSSPGTAVPYEQYF.